This T cell receptor beta chain was profiled in a study of shared clonotypes between healthy human individuals. At the deep level, the assay was run. Assay: immunoSEQ multiplex PCR; the TCRdb copy retains only in-frame clones and omits some. The sample includes about 560,000 clones, around 81% of them seen just once. With 1 base removed from V and 5 bases from J, the gap between germline ends came to 14 bases. The CDR3 extends over 16 amino acids. CDR1 MDHEN and CDR2 SYDVKM come from the germline V gene. The receptor comes from a woman aged 40 to 50 in good health. Some clones in this sample may be carry-over from other donors' samples. The V and J genes are TRBV28 and TRBJ2-2; D gene unclear. The sample consisted of PBMCs. The CDR3 loop is CASSLSGWEGTGELFF. CDR3 DNA: TGTGCCAGCAGTTTATCCGGGTGGGAAGGGACCGGGGAGCTGTTTTTT.